Described below is a single TCR beta chain sequence and its context. The antigen remains undetermined. Germline V gene data show CDR1 as MNHEY and CDR2 as SMNVEV (reference sequence). The CDR3 covers 15 residues. The V and J ends lost 6 bases and 4 bases respectively, with 18 bases between them. These data are taken from a study of T cell repertoires in cytomegalovirus infection. Study-level information: Both a matching HLA type and CMV infection were indicated by public TCR beta signatures. General observations from the study: The cumulative frequency of public TCR beta families distinguished individuals who carried CMV together with the relevant HLA. What dominated the ex vivo response were HLA-C-restricted CMV-specific TCR beta clonotypes.

TCRdb reprocessed the reads via MiXCR and lists one record per CDR3 protein. Of approximately 700,000 distinct CDR3 sequences listed, 35% to 45% were seen once; the top ten hold 2.5% to 3%. The rearrangement joins TRBV27 to TRBJ1-2, with a tentative D call TRBD1 (6 bases). This TCR came from a human donor in good health (CMV status not recorded). Some clones in this sample may be carry-over from other donors' samples. Sequences were obtained from PBMCs. Here the CDR3 reads CASRRRDNSPYGYTF. In nucleotides, the CDR3 is TGTGCCAGCAGGCGCCGGGACAATTCGCCCTATGGCTACACCTTC.